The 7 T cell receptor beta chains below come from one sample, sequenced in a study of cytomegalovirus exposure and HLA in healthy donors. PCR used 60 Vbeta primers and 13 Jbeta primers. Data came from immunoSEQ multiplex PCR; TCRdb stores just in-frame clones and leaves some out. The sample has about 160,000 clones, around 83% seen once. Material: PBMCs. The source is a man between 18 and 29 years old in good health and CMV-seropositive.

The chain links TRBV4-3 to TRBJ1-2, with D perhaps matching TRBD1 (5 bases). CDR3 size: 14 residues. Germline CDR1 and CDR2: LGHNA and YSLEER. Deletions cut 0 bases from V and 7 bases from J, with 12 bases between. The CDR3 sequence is CASSQEGRDSGYTF. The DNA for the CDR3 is TGCGCCAGCAGCCAAGAGGGCAGGGACTCTGGCTACACCTTC.

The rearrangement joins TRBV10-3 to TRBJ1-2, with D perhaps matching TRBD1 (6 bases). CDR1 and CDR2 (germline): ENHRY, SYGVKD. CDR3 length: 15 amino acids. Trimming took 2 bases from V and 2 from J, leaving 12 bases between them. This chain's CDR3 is CAISEGGRGNYGYTF. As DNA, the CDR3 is TGTGCCATCAGTGAGGGGGGAAGGGGGAACTATGGCTACACCTTC.

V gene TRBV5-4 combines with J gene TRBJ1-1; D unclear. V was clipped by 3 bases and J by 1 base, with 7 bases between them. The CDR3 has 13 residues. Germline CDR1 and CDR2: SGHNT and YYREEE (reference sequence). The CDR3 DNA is TGTGCCAGCAGCTCGCGGGGGAACACTGAAGCTTTCTTT. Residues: CASSSRGNTEAFF.

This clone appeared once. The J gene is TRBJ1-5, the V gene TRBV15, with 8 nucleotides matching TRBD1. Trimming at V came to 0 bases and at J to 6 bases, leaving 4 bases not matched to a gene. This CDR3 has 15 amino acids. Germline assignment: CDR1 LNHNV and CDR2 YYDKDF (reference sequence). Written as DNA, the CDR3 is TGTGCCACCAGCAGAGATCGGGGGACAGGTCAGCCCCAGCATTTT. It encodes CATSRDRGTGQPQHF.

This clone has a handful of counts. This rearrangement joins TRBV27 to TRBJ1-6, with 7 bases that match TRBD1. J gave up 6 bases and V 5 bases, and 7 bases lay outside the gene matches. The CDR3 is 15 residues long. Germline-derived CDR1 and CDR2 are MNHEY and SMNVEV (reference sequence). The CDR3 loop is CASSRAGGGNSPLHF. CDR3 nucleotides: TGTGCCAGCAGTAGGGCAGGGGGAGGTAATTCACCCCTCCACTTT.

In DNA form, the CDR3 reads TGTGCCAGCAGCCAAATGGGAGGTCCGAGCACTGAAGCTTTCTTT. It encodes CASSQMGGPSTEAFF. The V and J genes are TRBV14 and TRBJ1-1; D is uncertain. Germline loops: CDR1 SGHDN, CDR2 FVKESK. The CDR3 length is 15 residues. The V end lost 2 bases, the J end lost 4 bases, and 14 bases lay between the germline ends. The complete variable domain, with remaining parts taken from reference TRBV14 and TRBJ1-1, reads EAGVTQFPSHSVIEKGQTVTLRCDPISGHDNLYWYRRVMGKEIKFLLHFVKESKQDESGMPNNRFLAERTGGTYSTLKVQPAELEDSGVYFCASSQMGGPSTEAFFGQGTRLTVV.

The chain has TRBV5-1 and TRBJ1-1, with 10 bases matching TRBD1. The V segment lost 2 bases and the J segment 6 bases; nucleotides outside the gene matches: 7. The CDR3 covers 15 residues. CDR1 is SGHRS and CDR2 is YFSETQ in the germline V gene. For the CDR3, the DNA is TGCGCCAGCAGCTTCGGGACAGGGGTCCCTCCTGAAGCTTTCTTT. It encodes CASSFGTGVPPEAFF. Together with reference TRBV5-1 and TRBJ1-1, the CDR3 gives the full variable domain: KAGVTQTPRYLIKTRGQQVTLSCSPISGHRSVSWYQQTPGQGLQFLFEYFSETQRNKGNFPGRFSGRQFSNSRSEMNVSTLELGDSALYLCASSFGTGVPPEAFFGQGTRLTVV.